The next 18 T cell receptor beta chains were all read from a single sample in a study of blood T cells in healthy people across ages. With a J-beta primer mix and a sample-barcoded 5' primer, a second PCR ran roughly 6 to 11 cycles. TCRdb analysed the 5' RACE reads with MiXCR anew, one entry per CDR3 protein. The data show approximately 780,000 distinct CDR3 sequences, more than 25% seen once. The sample was also reused in another study, on T cells of mothers and their children.

What was sequenced was blood. These TCRs come from a boy younger than 18 in good health.

A few counts support this clonotype. The chain combines TRBV9 with TRBJ1-1; no clear D gene. This CDR3 is 15 amino acids long. V was cut by 0 bases and J by 0 bases, with 9 bases left in between. In germline, CDR1 is SGDLS, CDR2 YYNGEE. CDR3 coding DNA: TGTGCCAGCAGCGTAGGGAAGGCCTTGAACACTGAAGCTTTCTTT. Amino acid sequence: CASSVGKALNTEAFF.

The chain is built from TRBV20-1 and TRBJ2-7; D uncertain. In germline, CDR1 is DFQATT, CDR2 SNEGSKA (reference sequence). V was trimmed by 1 base and J by 3 bases, leaving 7 bases between them. CDR3 length equals 12 residues. The CDR3 DNA follows: TGCAGTGCTAGAGCGCGGTTCTACGAGCAGTACTTC. Amino acids: CSARARFYEQYF.

This chain links TRBV20-1 with TRBJ2-3; D gene uncertain. Germline V gene lookup returns CDR1 DFQATT and CDR2 SNEGSKA (reference sequence). This CDR3 region has 12 residues. The V and J ends lost 7 bases and 2 bases respectively, with 10 bases between them. CDR3 sequence: CSVGGDTDTQYF. DNA for the CDR3: TGCAGTGTAGGTGGAGACACAGATACGCAGTATTTT.

This clonotype came up a few times. The V call is TRBV28, the J call TRBJ2-5; 10 positions agree with TRBD2. The J call is in doubt because the DNA end fits TRBJ2-1 better. This CDR3 is built from 15 residues. The germline V gene has CDR1 MDHEN and CDR2 SYDVKM. DNA for the CDR3: TGTGCCAGCAGACCCAGCGGGGGGGAGTTGAATGAGCAGTTCTTC. It yields the protein CASRPSGGELNEQFF.

The V and J genes are TRBV28 and TRBJ1-1, with D possibly matching TRBD1 (5 bases). V lost 5 bases, J lost 4 bases, and 17 bases lay in between. The length of the CDR3 is 15 residues. Germline-derived CDR1 and CDR2 are MDHEN and SYDVKM. CDR3: CASSTIRVSGTEAFF. Here the CDR3 DNA reads TGTGCCAGCAGTACTATCAGGGTATCGGGCACTGAAGCTTTCTTT.

This clonotype has just a few counts. The V and J genes are TRBV7-9 and TRBJ1-1; D unresolved. The CDR3 totals 14 residues. The V and J ends lost 2 bases and 6 bases respectively, with 13 bases between them. Germline values: CDR1 SEHNR, CDR2 FQNEAQ (reference sequence). This CDR3 is CASSLPGPTAEAFF. Here the CDR3 DNA reads TGTGCCAGCAGCTTACCAGGACCCACGGCTGAAGCTTTCTTT.

This clonotype was counted between two and nine times. V usage is TRBV7-2 and J usage is TRBJ1-4, with TRBD1 matching over 7 bases. V lost 0 bases to trimming and J lost 9 bases; unmatched junction nucleotides: 7. The CDR3 runs to 15 residues. CDR1 and CDR2 from the germline V gene are SGHTA and FQGNSA. The CDR3, as DNA: TGTGCCAGCAGCTTAGCTCGGGACAGTGTCCAAAAACTGTTTTTT. Protein sequence: CASSLARDSVQKLFF. The full variable domain, rest sourced from reference TRBV7-2 and TRBJ1-4, is GAGVSQSPSNKVTEKGKDVELRCDPISGHTALYWYRQSLGQGLEFLIYFQGNSAPDKSGLPSDRFSAERTGGSVSTLTIQRTQQEDSAVYLCASSLARDSVQKLFFGSGTQLSVL.

This clonotype occurred a few times. The chain employs TRBV5-1 and TRBJ1-1, with TRBD1 identical over 8 bases. From germline, CDR1 is SGHRS and CDR2 YFSETQ. This CDR3 comprises 15 residues. The trim removed 1 base at V and 4 bases at J, leaving 6 bases unmatched. CDR3 loop: CASSLYQGASTEAFF. The CDR3 coding sequence is TGCGCCAGCAGCTTGTACCAGGGGGCGAGCACTGAAGCTTTCTTT.

This clonotype was counted only a few times. The gene calls are TRBV18 and TRBJ2-5; TRBD1 agrees at 10 bases. The end of the DNA aligns better with TRBJ2-7, so the J call may be wrong. Looked up from germline, CDR1 is KGHSH and CDR2 is LQKENI. The CDR3 has 17 residues. The CDR3 DNA follows: TGTGCCAGCTCACCATTCGCGACGAGACAGGGGGCATACGAGCAGTACTTC. This codes for CASSPFATRQGAYEQYF.

This clonotype has only a few counts. The DNA of the CDR3 is TGCGCCAGCAGCTTAGGAAGCGAGGGAGTCCAAGAGACCCAGTACTTC. It encodes CASSLGSEGVQETQYF. The rearrangement joins TRBV5-1 to TRBJ2-5; D is perhaps TRBD2 (5 bases). CDR1 is SGHRS, CDR2 YFSETQ, per germline. Trimming cost V 2 bases and J 1 base, with 15 bases left between them. The CDR3 spans 16 residues.

The chain links TRBV3-1 to TRBJ1-2; D remains unclear. Per germline, CDR1 LGHDT and CDR2 YNNKEL (reference sequence). The CDR3 covers 14 residues. Between the trimmed V and J ends, which lost 4 bases and 4 bases, there was a span of 13 bases. The chain's CDR3 is CASSLREQLYGYTF. The CDR3 DNA reads as TGTGCCAGCAGCCTGAGGGAACAGCTCTATGGCTACACCTTC.

There are a few counts of this clonotype. An end of the junction differs from the germline gene, which may be a read error. V is TRBV4-1 and J is TRBJ1-1, with TRBD1 matching 7 bases. The CDR3 has 17 amino acids. In germline, CDR1 is MGHRA, CDR2 YSYEKL. The CDR3 DNA reads as TGCGCCAGCAGCTCCCGATATATTGACAGGGCGAACACTGGAGCTTTCTTT. It is translated as CASSSRYIDRANTGAFF.

This clonotype was seen a few times. This sequence joins TRBV20-1 and TRBJ2-5; 7 bases map to TRBD2. This CDR3 region has 15 residues. CDR1 DFQATT and CDR2 SNEGSKA come from the germline V gene (reference sequence). The junction had 5 bases not matched to a gene; V was cut back by 1 base and J by 0 bases. The CDR3 nucleotides are TGCAGTGCTAGAGTACACGGGGGGAACCAAGAGACCCAGTACTTC. Its protein is CSARVHGGNQETQYF.

The V call is TRBV4-1, the J call TRBJ2-7; TRBD2 matches 9 bases. The CDR3 length is 17 residues. V was pared by 1 base and J by 7 bases, with 14 bases of the junction left unmatched. The germline gives CDR1 MGHRA, CDR2 YSYEKL. CDR3 nucleotides: TGCGCCAGCAGCCAAGTCATCACTGGACTAGCGTGGGGGGAGCAGTACTTC. It translates to CASSQVITGLAWGEQYF.

This clonotype was recorded a few times. This chain joins TRBV6-5 and TRBJ2-5; 14 bases are a match to TRBD2. CDR1 MNHEY and CDR2 SVGAGI come from the germline V gene. The ends lost 2 bases at V and 3 bases at J; junction bases unmatched: 11. The CDR3 loop spans 19 amino acids. The CDR3 nucleotides are TGTGCCAGCAGTTACGGGACTAGCGGGGGTGTCGGGTACAAAGAGACCCAGTACTTC. Its protein product is CASSYGTSGGVGYKETQYF.

As for this clonotype: A much bigger clone sits one base away, suggesting this may be a read error. V gene TRBV28 combines with J gene TRBJ2-7, with D perhaps matching TRBD1 or TRBD2 (6 bases each). CDR1 and CDR2 from the germline V gene are MDHEN and SYDVKM. The CDR3 is 15 residues long. As DNA, the CDR3 is TGTGCCAGCAGTTTGGTCCGGATCGGGGGACACGAGCATTACTTC. It specifies CASSLVRIGGHEHYF.

This clonotype appeared a few times. The CDR3 coding sequence is TGTGCCAGCAGTTTGGACCGGGGCTCTGAAGCTTTCTTT. Protein: CASSLDRGSEAFF. The chain employs TRBV6-5 and TRBJ1-1, with D perhaps matching TRBD1 (5 bases). Deletions cut 4 bases from V and 6 bases from J, with 12 bases between. Per the germline V gene, CDR1 is MNHEY and CDR2 is SVGAGI. The CDR3 has 13 residues.

This chain links TRBV5-1 with TRBJ2-1, with unresolved D. With the DNA end fitting TRBJ2-7 better, the J assignment may be wrong. Germline CDR1 and CDR2: SGHRS and YFSETQ. The CDR3 has 13 amino acids. The CDR3 sequence is CASSLEGYHEQYF. The CDR3 coding sequence is TGCGCCAGCAGCTTGGAGGGCTACCACGAGCAGTACTTC.